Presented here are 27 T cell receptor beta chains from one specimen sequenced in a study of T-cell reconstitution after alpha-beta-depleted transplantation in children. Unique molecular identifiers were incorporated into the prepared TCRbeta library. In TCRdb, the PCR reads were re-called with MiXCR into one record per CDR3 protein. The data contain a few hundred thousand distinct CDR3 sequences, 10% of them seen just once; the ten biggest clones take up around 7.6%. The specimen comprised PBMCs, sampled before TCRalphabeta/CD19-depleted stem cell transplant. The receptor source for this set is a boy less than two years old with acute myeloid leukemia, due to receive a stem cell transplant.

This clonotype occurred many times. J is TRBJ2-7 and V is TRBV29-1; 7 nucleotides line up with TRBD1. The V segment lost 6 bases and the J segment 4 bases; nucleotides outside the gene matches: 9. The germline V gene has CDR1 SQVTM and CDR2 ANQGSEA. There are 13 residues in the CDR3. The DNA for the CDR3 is TGCAGCGTGACAGGGAAGCTTCGTTACGAGCAGTACTTC. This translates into CSVTGKLRYEQYF.

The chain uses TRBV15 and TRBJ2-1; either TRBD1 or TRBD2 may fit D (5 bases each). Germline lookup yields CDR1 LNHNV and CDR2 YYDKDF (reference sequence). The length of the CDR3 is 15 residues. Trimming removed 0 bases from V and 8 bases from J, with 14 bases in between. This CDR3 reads CATSRDIGVGDEQFF. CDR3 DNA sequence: TGTGCCACCAGCAGAGATATAGGGGTCGGGGATGAGCAGTTCTTC. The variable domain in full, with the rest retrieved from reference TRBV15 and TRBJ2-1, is DAMVIQNPRYQVTQFGKPVTLSCSQTLNHNVMYWYQQKSSQAPKLLFHYYDKDFNNEADTPDNFQSRRPNTSFCFLDIRSPGLGDTAMYLCATSRDIGVGDEQFFGPGTRLTVL.

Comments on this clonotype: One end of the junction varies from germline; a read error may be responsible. CDR3 protein: CATSLWGFIPQTQYF. The DNA for the CDR3 is TGTGCCACCAGTTTATGGGGTTTCATTCCCCAGACCCAGTACTTC. The chain recombines TRBV12-3 or TRBV12-4 with TRBJ2-5; D gene ambiguous. The CDR3 runs to 15 residues.

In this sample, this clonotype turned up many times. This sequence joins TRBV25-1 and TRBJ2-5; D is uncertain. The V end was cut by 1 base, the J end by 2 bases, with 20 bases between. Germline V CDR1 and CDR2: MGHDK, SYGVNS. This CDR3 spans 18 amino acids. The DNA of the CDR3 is TGTGCCAGCAGTGAATTGAATCGGAGACAAATCTTGCAAGAGACCCAGTACTTC. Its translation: CASSELNRRQILQETQYF.

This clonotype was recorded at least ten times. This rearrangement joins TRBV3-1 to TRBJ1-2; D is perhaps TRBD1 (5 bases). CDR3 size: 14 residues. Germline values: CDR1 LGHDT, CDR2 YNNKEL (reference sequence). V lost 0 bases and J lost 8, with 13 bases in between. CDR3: CASSQDRAGRGYTF. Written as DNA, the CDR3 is TGTGCCAGCAGCCAAGATCGCGCAGGGAGAGGCTACACCTTC.

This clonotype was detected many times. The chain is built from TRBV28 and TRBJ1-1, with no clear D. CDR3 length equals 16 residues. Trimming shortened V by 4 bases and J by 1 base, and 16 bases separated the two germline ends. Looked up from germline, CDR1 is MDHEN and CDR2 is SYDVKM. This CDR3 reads CASSSNGRGGNTEAFF. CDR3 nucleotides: TGTGCCAGCAGTTCAAATGGGCGGGGAGGGAACACTGAAGCTTTCTTT. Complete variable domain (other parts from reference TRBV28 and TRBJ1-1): DVKVTQSSRYLVKRTGEKVFLECVQDMDHENMFWYRQDPGLGLRLIYFSYDVKMKEKGDIPEGYSVSREKKERFSLILESASTNQTSMYLCASSSNGRGGNTEAFFGQGTRLTVV.

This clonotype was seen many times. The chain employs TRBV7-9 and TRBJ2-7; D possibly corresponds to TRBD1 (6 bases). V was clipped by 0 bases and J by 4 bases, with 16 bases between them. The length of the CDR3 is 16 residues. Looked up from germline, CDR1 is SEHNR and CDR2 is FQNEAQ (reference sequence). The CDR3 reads CASSLATGQGTYEQYF. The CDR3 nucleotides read TGTGCCAGCAGCTTAGCGACCGGGCAGGGGACATACGAGCAGTACTTC. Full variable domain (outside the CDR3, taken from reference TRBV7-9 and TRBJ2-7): DTGVSQNPRHKITKRGQNVTFRCDPISEHNRLYWYRQTLGQGPEFLTYFQNEAQLEKSRLLSDRFSAERPKGSFSTLEIQRTEQGDSAMYLCASSLATGQGTYEQYFGPGTRLTVT.

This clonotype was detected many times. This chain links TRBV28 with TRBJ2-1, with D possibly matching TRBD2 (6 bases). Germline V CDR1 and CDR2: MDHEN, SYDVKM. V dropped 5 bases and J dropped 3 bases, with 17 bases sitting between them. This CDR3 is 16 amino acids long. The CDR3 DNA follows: TGTGCCAGCAGTCCCCTAGGGCGCGGGGTCTACAATGAGCAGTTCTTC. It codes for CASSPLGRGVYNEQFF.

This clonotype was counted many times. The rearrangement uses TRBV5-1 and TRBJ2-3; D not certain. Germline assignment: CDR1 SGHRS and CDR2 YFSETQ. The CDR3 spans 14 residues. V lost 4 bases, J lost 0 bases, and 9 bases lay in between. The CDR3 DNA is TGCGCCAGCAGCCCCCGCGCTAGCACAGATACGCAGTATTTT. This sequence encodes CASSPRASTDTQYF.

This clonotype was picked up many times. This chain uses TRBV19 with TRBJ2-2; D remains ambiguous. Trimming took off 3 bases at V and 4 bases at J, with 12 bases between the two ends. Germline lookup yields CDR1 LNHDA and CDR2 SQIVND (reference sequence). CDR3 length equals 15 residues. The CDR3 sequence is CASSMIVPSTGELFF. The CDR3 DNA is TGTGCCAGTAGTATGATCGTACCCAGCACCGGGGAGCTGTTTTTT.

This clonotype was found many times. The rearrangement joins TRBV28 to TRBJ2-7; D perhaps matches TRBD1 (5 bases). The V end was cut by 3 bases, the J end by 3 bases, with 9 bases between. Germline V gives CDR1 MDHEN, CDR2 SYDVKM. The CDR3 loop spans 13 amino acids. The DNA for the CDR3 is TGTGCCAGCAGTTTTGACAGTTTCTACGAGCAGTACTTC. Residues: CASSFDSFYEQYF.

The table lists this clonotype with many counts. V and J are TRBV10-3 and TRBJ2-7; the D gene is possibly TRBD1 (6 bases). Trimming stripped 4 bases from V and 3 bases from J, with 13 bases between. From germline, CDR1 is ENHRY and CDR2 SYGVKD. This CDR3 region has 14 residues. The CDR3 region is CAISGVGTFYEQYF. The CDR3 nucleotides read TGTGCCATCAGTGGCGTTGGGACATTCTACGAGCAGTACTTC.

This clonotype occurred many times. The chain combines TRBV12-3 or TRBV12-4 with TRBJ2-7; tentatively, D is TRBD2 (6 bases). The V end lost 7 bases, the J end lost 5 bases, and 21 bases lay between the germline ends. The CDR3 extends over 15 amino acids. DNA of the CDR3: TGTGCCAGCACCTCGTGGGAGGTTGGGCTAAACGAGCAGTACTTC. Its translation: CASTSWEVGLNEQYF.

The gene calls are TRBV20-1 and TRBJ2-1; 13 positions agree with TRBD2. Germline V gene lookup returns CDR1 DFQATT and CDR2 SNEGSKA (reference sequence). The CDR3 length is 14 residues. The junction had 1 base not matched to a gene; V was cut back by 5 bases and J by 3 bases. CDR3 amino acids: CSAGTSGNYNEQFF. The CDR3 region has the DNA TGCAGTGCTGGGACTAGCGGGAACTACAATGAGCAGTTCTTC.

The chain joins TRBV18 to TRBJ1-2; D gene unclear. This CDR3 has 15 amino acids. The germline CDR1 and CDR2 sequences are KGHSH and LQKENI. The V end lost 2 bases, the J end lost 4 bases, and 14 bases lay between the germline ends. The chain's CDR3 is CASSPDGSLFYGYTF. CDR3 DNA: TGTGCCAGCTCACCAGACGGGTCCCTATTCTATGGCTACACCTTC.

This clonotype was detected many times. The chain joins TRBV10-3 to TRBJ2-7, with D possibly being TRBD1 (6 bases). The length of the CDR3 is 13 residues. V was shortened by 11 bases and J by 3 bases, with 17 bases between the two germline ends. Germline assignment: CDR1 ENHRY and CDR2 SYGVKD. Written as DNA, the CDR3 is TGTGCCTCCGAGGACAGAACAAGCTACGAGCAGTACTTC. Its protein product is CASEDRTSYEQYF.

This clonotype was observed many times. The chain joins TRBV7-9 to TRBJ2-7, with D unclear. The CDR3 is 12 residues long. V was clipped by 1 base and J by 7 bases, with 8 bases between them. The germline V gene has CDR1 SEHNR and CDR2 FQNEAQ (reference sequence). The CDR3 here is CASSLGSLEQYF. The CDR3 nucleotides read TGTGCCAGCAGCTTAGGTAGTTTGGAGCAGTACTTC.

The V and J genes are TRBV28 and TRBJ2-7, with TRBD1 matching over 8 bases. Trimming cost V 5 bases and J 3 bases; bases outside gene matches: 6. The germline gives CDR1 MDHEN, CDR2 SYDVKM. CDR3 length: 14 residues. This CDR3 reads CASSLAGQGYEQYF. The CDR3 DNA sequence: TGTGCCAGCAGTCTCGCAGGACAGGGCTACGAGCAGTACTTC. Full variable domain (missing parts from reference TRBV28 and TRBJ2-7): DVKVTQSSRYLVKRTGEKVFLECVQDMDHENMFWYRQDPGLGLRLIYFSYDVKMKEKGDIPEGYSVSREKKERFSLILESASTNQTSMYLCASSLAGQGYEQYFGPGTRLTVT.

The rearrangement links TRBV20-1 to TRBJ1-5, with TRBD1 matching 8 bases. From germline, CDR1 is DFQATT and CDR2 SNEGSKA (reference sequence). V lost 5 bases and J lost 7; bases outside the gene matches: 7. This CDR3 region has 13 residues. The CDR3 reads CSAPGQGGQPQHF. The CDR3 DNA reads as TGCAGTGCTCCCGGACAGGGCGGACAGCCCCAGCATTTT.

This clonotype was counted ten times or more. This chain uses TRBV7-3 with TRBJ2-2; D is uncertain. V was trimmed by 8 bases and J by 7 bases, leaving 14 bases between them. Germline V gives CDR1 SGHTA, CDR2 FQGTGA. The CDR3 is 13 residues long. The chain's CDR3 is CASSRRPVGELFF. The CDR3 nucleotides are TGTGCCAGCTCGCGAAGGCCGGTCGGGGAGCTGTTTTTT.

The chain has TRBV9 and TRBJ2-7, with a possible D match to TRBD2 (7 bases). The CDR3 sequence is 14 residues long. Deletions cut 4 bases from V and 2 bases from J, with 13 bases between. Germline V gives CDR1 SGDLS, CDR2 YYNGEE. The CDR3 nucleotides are TGTGCCAGCAGCCGCAGCGGGGACACCTACGAGCAGTACTTC. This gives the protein CASSRSGDTYEQYF.

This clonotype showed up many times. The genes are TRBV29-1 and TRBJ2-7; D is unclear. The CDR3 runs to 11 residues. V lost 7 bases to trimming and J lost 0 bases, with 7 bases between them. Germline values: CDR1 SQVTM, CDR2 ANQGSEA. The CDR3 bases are TGCAGCGCCCATGTCTCCTACGAGCAGTACTTC. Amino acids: CSAHVSYEQYF.

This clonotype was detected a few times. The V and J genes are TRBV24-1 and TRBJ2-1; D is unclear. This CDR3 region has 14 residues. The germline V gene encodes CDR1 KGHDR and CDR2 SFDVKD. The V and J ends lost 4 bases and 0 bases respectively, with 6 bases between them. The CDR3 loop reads CATSESASYNEQFF. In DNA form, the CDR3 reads TGTGCCACCAGTGAGTCAGCCTCCTACAATGAGCAGTTCTTC.

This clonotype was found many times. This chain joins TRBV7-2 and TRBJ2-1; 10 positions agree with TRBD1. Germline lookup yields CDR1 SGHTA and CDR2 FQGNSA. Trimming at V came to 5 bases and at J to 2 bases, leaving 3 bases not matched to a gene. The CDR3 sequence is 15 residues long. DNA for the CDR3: TGTGCCAGCAGCCCCGGGACAGGGGCCTACAATGAGCAGTTCTTC. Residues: CASSPGTGAYNEQFF.

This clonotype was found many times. CDR3 amino acids: CSVEGDRGQGYGYTF. The CDR3 DNA reads TGCAGCGTTGAAGGGGACAGGGGGCAAGGTTATGGCTACACCTTC. J is TRBJ1-2 and V is TRBV29-1, with 12 bases matching TRBD1. The CDR3 covers 15 residues. Germline CDR1 and CDR2: SQVTM and ANQGSEA. The V and J ends lost 1 base and 5 bases, in that order; junction bases with no gene match: 5. The complete variable domain, with remaining parts taken from reference TRBV29-1 and TRBJ1-2, reads SAVISQKPSRDICQRGTSLTIQCQVDSQVTMMFWYRQQPGQSLTLIATANQGSEATYESGFVIDKFPISRPNLTFSTLTVSNMSPEDSSIYLCSVEGDRGQGYGYTFGSGTRLTVV.

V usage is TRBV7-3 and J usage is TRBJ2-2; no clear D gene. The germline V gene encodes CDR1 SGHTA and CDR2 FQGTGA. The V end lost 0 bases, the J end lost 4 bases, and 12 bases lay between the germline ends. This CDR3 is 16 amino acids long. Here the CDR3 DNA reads TGTGCCAGCAGCTTAACTAGCCTTGTGGCCACCGGGGAGCTGTTTTTT. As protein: CASSLTSLVATGELFF.

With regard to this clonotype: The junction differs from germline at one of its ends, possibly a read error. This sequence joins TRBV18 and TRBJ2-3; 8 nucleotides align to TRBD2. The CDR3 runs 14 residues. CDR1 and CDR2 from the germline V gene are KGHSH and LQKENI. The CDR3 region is CAGSPPPGLGRMYF. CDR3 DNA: TGTGCCGGCTCACCACCTCCGGGACTAGGGAGGATGTATTTT.